This T cell receptor beta chain was identified in a study of Ad26.COV2.S vaccination and SARS-CoV-2 variants. Treatment of the sample: approximately 18 received Ad26.COV2.S at low or high dose, single or two shots; roughly five received placebo; per-sample allocation not given. Specimen acquisition occurred on day 63 following the initial vaccine or placebo injection. Based in Boston, the donor was an adult of 18-55 years. Using immunoSEQ multiplex PCR, the repertoire was profiled, and TCRdb retains in-frame clones only, with some absent. This sample has hundreds of thousands of clones, with around 90% found just once. Sequenced material: peripheral blood, taken in a trial of Ad26.COV2.S vaccine versus placebo. This TCR was recovered from a person aged 18-60 years who received the Ad26.COV2.S COVID-19 vaccine or a placebo.

The chain's CDR3 is CASSPPASRNQPQHF. CDR3 DNA: TGTGCCAGCTCACCACCGGCTTCCAGAAATCAGCCCCAGCATTTT. This sequence joins TRBV18 and TRBJ1-5; D gene unclear. This CDR3 comprises 15 residues. V was clipped by 0 bases and J by 4 bases, with 10 bases between them. The V gene's germline CDR1 is KGHSH and CDR2 LQKENI.